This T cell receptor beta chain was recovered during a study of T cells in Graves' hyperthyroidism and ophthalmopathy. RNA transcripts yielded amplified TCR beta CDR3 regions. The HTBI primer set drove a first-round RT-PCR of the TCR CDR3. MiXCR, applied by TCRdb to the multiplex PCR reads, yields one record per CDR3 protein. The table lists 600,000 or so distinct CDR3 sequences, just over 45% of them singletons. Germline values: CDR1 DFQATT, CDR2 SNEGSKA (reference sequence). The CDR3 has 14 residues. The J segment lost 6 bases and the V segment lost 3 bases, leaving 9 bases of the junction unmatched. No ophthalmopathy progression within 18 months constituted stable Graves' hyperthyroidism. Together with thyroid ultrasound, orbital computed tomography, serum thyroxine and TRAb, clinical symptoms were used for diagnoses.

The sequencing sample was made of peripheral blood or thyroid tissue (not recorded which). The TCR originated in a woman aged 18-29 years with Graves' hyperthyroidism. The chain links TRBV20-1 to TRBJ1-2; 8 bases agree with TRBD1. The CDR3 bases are TGCAGTGCTAGCATACTGACAGGGGAGAATGGCTACACCTTC. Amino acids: CSASILTGENGYTF.